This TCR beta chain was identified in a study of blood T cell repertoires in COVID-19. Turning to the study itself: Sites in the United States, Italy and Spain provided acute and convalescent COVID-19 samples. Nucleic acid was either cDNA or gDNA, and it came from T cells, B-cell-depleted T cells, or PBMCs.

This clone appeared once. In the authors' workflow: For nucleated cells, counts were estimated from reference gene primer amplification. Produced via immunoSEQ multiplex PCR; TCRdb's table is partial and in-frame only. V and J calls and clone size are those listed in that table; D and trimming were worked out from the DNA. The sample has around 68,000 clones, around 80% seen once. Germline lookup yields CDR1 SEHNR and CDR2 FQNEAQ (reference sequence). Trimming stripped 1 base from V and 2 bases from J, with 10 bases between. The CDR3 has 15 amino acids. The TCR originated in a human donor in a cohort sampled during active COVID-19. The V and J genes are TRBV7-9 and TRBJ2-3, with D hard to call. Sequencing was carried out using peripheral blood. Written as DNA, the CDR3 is TGTGCCAGCAGCTTAGACTCGATTCACACAGATACGCAGTATTTT. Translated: CASSLDSIHTDTQYF.